This T cell receptor beta chain was profiled in a study of blood T cell repertoires in COVID-19. V trimming: 5 bases; J trimming: 7 bases; junction bases outside the gene matches: 8. The germline V gene encodes CDR1 SEHNR and CDR2 FQNEAQ (reference sequence). This CDR3 has 15 amino acids. This clone was found a few times. The table came from immunoSEQ multiplex PCR; TCRdb's copy has only in-frame clones and leaves some out. This table holds around 170,000 clones, around 82% found once. This TCR came from a man younger than 30 with active or convalescent COVID-19. The sequencing input was peripheral blood. V gene TRBV7-9 combines with J gene TRBJ2-1; the match to TRBD2 covers 10 bases. DNA for the CDR3: TGTGCCAGCAGCCCTAAGCGGGGGGGTTTTAATGAGCAGTTCTTC. This encodes CASSPKRGGFNEQFF.